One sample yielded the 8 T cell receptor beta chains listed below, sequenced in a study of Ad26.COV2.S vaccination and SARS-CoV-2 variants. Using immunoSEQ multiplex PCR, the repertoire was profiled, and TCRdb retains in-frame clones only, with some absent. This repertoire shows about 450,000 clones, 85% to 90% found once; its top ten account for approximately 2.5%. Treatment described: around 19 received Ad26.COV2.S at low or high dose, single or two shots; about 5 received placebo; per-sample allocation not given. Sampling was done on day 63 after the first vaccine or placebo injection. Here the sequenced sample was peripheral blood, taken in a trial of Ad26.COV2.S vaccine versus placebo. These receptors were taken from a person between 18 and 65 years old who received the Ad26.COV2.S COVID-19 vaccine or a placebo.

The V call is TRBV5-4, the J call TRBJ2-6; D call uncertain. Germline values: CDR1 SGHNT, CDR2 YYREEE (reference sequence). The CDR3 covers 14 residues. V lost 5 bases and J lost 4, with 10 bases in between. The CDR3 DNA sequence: TGTGCCAGCAGTCTTTCAACCGGGGCCAACGTCCTGACTTTC. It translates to CASSLSTGANVLTF.

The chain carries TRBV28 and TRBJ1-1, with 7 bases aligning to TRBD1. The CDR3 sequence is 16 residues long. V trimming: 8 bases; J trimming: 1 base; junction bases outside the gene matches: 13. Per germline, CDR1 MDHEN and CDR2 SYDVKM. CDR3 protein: CASRPSRAGGNTEAFF. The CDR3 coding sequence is TGTGCCAGCCGACCTTCTAGGGCAGGGGGGAACACTGAAGCTTTCTTT.

CDR3 nucleotide sequence: TGTGCCAGTAGTCCCTGGGTATCGGGGGGCAATCAGCCCCAGCATTTT. It translates to CASSPWVSGGNQPQHF. J is TRBJ1-5 and V is TRBV19; maybe TRBD1 (5 bases). V was trimmed by 5 bases and J by 2 bases, leaving 16 bases between them. CDR3 length: 16 residues. Germline CDR1 and CDR2: LNHDA and SQIVND (reference sequence). Drawing the rest from reference TRBV19 and TRBJ1-5, the complete variable domain is DGGITQSPKYLFRKEGQNVTLSCEQNLNHDAMYWYRQDPGQGLRLIYYSQIVNDFQKGDIAEGYSVSREKKESFPLTVTSAQKNPTAFYLCASSPWVSGGNQPQHFGDGTRLSIL.

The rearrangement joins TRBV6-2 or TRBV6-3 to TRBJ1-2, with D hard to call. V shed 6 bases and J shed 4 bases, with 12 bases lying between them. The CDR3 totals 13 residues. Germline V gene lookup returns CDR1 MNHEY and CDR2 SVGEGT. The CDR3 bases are TGTGCCAGCAGCCCCCCTGGGCTCTATGGCTACACCTTC. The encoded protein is CASSPPGLYGYTF.

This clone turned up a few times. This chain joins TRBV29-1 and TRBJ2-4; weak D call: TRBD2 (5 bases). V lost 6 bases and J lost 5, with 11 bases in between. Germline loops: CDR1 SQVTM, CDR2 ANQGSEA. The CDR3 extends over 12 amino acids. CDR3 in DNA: TGCAGCGTACTAGTGATCCAAAACATTCAGTACTTC. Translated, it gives CSVLVIQNIQYF.

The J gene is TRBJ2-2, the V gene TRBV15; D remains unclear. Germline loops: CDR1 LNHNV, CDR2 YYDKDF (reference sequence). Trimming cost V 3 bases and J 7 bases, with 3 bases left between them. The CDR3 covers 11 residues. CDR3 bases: TGTGCCACCAGCAGGGGCGGGGAGCTGTTTTTT. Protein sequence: CATSRGGELFF.

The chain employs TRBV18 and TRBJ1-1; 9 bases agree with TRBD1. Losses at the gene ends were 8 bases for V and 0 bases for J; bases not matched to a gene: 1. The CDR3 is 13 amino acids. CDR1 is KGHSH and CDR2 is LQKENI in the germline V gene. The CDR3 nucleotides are TGTGCCAGCGGACAGGGGATGAACACTGAAGCTTTCTTT. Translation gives CASGQGMNTEAFF. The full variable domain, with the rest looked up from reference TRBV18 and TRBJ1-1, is NAGVMQNPRHLVRRRGQEARLRCSPMKGHSHVYWYRQLPEEGLKFMVYLQKENIIDESGMPKERFSAEFPKEGPSILRIQQVVRGDSAAYFCASGQGMNTEAFFGQGTRLTVV.

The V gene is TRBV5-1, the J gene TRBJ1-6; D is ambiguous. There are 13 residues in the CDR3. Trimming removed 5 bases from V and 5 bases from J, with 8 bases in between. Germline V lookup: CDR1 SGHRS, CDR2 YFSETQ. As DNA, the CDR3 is TGCGCCAGCAGTGTCCGGAATAATTCACCCCTCCACTTT. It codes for CASSVRNNSPLHF.